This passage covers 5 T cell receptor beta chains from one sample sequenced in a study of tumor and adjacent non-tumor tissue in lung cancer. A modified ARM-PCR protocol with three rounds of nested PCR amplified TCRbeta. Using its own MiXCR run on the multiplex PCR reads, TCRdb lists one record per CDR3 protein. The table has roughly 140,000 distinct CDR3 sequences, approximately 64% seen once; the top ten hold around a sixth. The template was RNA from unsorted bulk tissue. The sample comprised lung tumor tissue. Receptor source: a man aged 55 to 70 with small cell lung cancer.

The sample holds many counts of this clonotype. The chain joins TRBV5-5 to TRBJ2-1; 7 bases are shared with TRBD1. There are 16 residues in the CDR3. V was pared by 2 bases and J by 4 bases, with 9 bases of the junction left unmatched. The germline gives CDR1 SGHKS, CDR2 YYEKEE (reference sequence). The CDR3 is CASSFQQGILYNEQFF. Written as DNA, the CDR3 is TGTGCCAGCAGCTTCCAACAGGGGATTCTTTACAATGAGCAGTTCTTC.

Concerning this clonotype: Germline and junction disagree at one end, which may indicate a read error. CDR3 protein: CVSRGVGDFSGEQFF. CDR3 sequence (DNA): TGTGTCAGCAGGGGGGTAGGGGACTTTTCTGGTGAGCAGTTCTTC. The chain employs TRBV25-1 and TRBJ2-1, with D perhaps TRBD1 (7 bases). Germline V lookup: CDR1 MGHDK, CDR2 SYGVNS. The CDR3 runs to 15 residues.

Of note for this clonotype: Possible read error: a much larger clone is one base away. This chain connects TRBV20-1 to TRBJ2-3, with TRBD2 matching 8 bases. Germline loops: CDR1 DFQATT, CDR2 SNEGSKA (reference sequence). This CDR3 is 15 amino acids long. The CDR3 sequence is CSATRPIAGTDTHYF. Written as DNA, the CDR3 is TGCAGTGCTACGCGTCCGATAGCGGGAACTGATACGCACTATTTT.

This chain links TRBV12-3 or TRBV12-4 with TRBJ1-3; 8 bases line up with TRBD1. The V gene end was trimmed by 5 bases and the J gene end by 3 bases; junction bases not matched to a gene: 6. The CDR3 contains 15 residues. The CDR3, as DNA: TGTGCCAGCAGTCCCGGGACAGGTCTTGGAAACACCATATATTTT. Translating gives CASSPGTGLGNTIYF.

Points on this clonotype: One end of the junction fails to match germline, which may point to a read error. CDR3 sequence reads: CDSGGTSGFDEQFF. CDR3 sequence (DNA): TGTGACAGCGGGGGGACTAGCGGGTTCGATGAGCAGTTCTTC. The gene calls are TRBV11-2 and TRBJ2-1, with 12 bases aligning to TRBD2. The length of the CDR3 is 14 residues. Looked up from germline, CDR1 is SGHAT and CDR2 is FQNNGV.